The 5 T cell receptor beta chains below were found in one sample sequenced in a study of blood T cell repertoires in COVID-19. Some clones are missing from TCRdb's copy, which holds only in-frame ones; the method was immunoSEQ multiplex PCR. The repertoire includes about 380,000 clones, roughly four fifths of them detected once, and about 1% sits in the top ten. Sequencing was done on a sample of peripheral blood. The source is a human donor with acute or convalescent COVID-19. The donor label of this sample is uncertain.

The CDR3 sequence is CASSDRGGGYGYTF. The CDR3 nucleotides read TGTGCCAGCAGTGACAGGGGAGGGGGCTATGGCTACACCTTC. The rearrangement uses TRBV6-1 and TRBJ1-2, with D maybe TRBD1 (6 bases). Trimming removed 3 bases from V and 4 bases from J, with 12 bases in between. CDR1 is MNHNS, CDR2 SASEGT, per germline. This CDR3 is built from 14 residues.

The V call is TRBV25-1, the J call TRBJ1-2; tentative D call: TRBD1 (6 bases). The CDR3 totals 13 residues. Germline CDR1 reads MGHDK; CDR2 reads SYGVNS. Deletions cut 5 bases from V and 4 bases from J, with 11 bases between. The CDR3 loop is CASSRGGTYGYTF. Here the CDR3 DNA reads TGTGCCAGCAGTCGGGGGGGCACCTATGGCTACACCTTC.

The sample holds a few counts of this clone. J is TRBJ1-3 and V is TRBV4-2; the D gene is possibly TRBD1 (6 bases). CDR1 is LGHNA and CDR2 is YNFKEQ in the germline V gene. V dropped 5 bases and J dropped 0 bases, with 14 bases sitting between them. CDR3 length: 16 residues. CDR3 amino acids: CASSSTGTRSGNTIYF. CDR3 in DNA: TGTGCCAGCAGCTCCACCGGGACACGCTCTGGAAACACCATATATTTT.

This clone was detected only once. V gene TRBV19 combines with J gene TRBJ2-5; the D gene is possibly TRBD2 (6 bases). In germline, CDR1 is LNHDA, CDR2 SQIVND (reference sequence). The length of the CDR3 is 14 residues. The ends were cut back, 3 bases at V and 2 bases at J, with 10 bases in the middle. CDR3: CASSIPGTQETQYF. The CDR3 nucleotides read TGTGCCAGTAGTATTCCCGGGACTCAAGAGACCCAGTACTTC. Drawing the rest from reference TRBV19 and TRBJ2-5, the complete variable domain is DGGITQSPKYLFRKEGQNVTLSCEQNLNHDAMYWYRQDPGQGLRLIYYSQIVNDFQKGDIAEGYSVSREKKESFPLTVTSAQKNPTAFYLCASSIPGTQETQYFGPGTRLLVL.

V gene TRBV28 combines with J gene TRBJ1-2, with D possibly TRBD1 on 6 matching bases. CDR1 and CDR2 from the germline V gene are MDHEN and SYDVKM. Trimming removed 1 base from V and 8 bases from J, with 20 bases in between. The CDR3 length is 16 residues. The CDR3 loop reads CASSLSPLQGGEGYTF. The CDR3 bases are TGTGCCAGCAGTTTATCCCCATTACAGGGCGGCGAGGGCTACACCTTC.